A single TCR beta chain is shown here with its context. The target antigen is unknown. The germline CDR1 and CDR2 sequences are KGHSH and LQKENI. This CDR3 spans 16 amino acids. Trimming took off 0 bases at V and 5 bases at J, with 14 bases between the two ends. The data stem from a study of shared clonotypes between healthy human individuals. General study results and limits: Naive subsets typically showed greater estimated richness than memory subsets.

At the deep level, the assay was run. Sorted-subset replicate PCR reactions contained 150 to 200 ng DNA, corresponding to around 30,000 T cell genomes. Original processing methods: There were no quality scores in the junction-only immunoSEQ sequences, so filtering differed. Assay: immunoSEQ multiplex PCR; the TCRdb copy retains only in-frame clones and omits some. V and J calls and clone size are given by that table; D and trimming were obtained from the DNA. The data contain approximately 640,000 clones, 60% to 80% of them seen just once; the ten biggest clones take up under 2%. The sequence was obtained from a woman in her 30s in good health. J is TRBJ2-1 and V is TRBV18; weak D call: TRBD1 (6 bases). The sequencing sample was made of memory CD4+ T cells sorted from blood. As to subset: CD45RA-negative fraction. For the CDR3, the DNA is TGTGCCAGCTCACCACCGCTACCGGGACAAGACAATGAGCAGTTCTTC. Amino acids: CASSPPLPGQDNEQFF.